This record covers a single T cell receptor (beta chain). Its antigen is as yet unknown. The CDR3 length is 13 residues. Germline assignment: CDR1 GTSNPN and CDR2 SVGIG (reference sequence). V lost 2 bases, J lost 5 bases, and 12 bases lay in between. As TCR cDNA was made by 5'RACE template switching, a universal primer site and UMIs were added. TCRdb processed the 5' RACE reads anew with MiXCR; each CDR3 protein has one entry. Of approximately 150,000 distinct CDR3 sequences in the sample, approximately 9.9% were seen once. This entry belongs to a study of T cells after yellow fever vaccination. Study information: Fractions of low cell number were prepared using SMART-Seq v4 Ultra Low Input.

Findings and limits, study-wide: Only a small proportion of the clonotypes turned up in both the CD4 and the CD8 compartments, likely arising from convergent recombination. Reappearance after the booster was seen for most primary-vaccination clones, at 95% to 97% CD4 and around 90% CD8.

The chain recombines TRBV30 with TRBJ2-5; weak D call: TRBD2 (6 bases). The sequence was collected from a man between 18 and 35 years old who received the YFV17D yellow fever vaccine. The sequences come from CD8+ T cells sorted from PBMCs, collected 45 days after the yellow fever booster vaccination. CDR3 DNA: TGTGCCTGGAGTCCCGGGACTGTCGAGACCCAGTACTTC. Its translation: CAWSPGTVETQYF.